This T cell receptor beta chain was identified during a study of cytomegalovirus exposure and HLA in healthy donors. The PCR used 60 Vbeta and 13 Jbeta primers. Sequencing was performed with immunoSEQ multiplex PCR; in TCRdb, only in-frame clones are kept and a portion is missing. The sample yields some 120,000 clones, 81% seen once. The CDR3 has 18 residues. Germline V gives CDR1 SGHAT, CDR2 FQNNGV. V shed 3 bases and J 4 bases; nucleotides not matched to a gene: 16. The chain links TRBV11-2 to TRBJ2-3, with 7 bases matching TRBD1. Material: PBMCs. This TCR derives from a man aged 18 to 29 in good health and CMV-seropositive. CDR3 bases: TGTGCCAGCAGCTTTAAGAGGTCCATAGGGGGCTGGGCAGATACGCAGTATTTT. Translated, it gives CASSFKRSIGGWADTQYF.